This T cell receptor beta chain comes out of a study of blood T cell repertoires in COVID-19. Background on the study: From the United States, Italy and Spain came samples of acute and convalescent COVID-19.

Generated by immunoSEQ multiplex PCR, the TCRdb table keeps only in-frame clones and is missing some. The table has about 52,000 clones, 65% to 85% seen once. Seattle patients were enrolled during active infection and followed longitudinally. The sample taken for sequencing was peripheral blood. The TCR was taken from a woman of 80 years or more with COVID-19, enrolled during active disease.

The DNA of the CDR3 is TGTGCCTGGAACCGAGGGGGTACGTCGGAACTGTTTTTT. Translation gives CAWNRGGTSELFF. The rearrangement links TRBV30 to TRBJ1-4, with a possible D match to TRBD1 (6 bases). This CDR3 spans 13 amino acids. In germline, CDR1 is GTSNPN, CDR2 SVGIG (reference sequence). Trimming removed 4 bases from V and 12 bases from J, with 18 bases in between.